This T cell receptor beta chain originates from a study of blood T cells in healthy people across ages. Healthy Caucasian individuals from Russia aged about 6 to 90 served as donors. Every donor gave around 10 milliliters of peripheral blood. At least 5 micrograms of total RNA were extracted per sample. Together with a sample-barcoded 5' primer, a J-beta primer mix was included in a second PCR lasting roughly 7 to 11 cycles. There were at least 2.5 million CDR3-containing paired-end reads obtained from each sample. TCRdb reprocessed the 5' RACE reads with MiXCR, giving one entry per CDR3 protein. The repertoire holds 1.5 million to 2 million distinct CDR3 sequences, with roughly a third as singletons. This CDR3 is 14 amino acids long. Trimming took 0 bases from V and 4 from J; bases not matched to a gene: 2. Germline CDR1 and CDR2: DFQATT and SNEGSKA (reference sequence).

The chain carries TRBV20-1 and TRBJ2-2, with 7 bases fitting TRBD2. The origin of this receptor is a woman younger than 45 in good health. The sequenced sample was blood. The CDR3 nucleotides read TGCAGTGCTAGAGAGGGGGGGTCCACCGGGGAGCTGTTTTTT. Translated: CSAREGGSTGELFF.